This T cell receptor (beta chain) was recorded in a study of chemoradiotherapy in HPV16-positive cancers. This clone has a single count. What it recognizes is unknown. Findings and caveats of the study: Candidate HPV-specific clones and E7-related TCR motifs grew in tumor during treatment.

TCRdb's table, derived via immunoSEQ multiplex PCR, lists solely in-frame clones and lacks some. Of about 7,900 clones in the sample, around 82% were seen once. J was trimmed by 3 bases and V by 4 bases; bases with no gene match: 2. The CDR3 runs 14 residues. The specimen was obtained from a patient who underwent chemoradiotherapy. The chain carries TRBV5-7 and TRBJ2-3; TRBD1 matches 10 bases. TRBV5-7 is designated an ORF whose function remains uncertain. This TCR came from a human donor with HPV-associated anogenital cancer. Here the CDR3 reads CASSQGQGTDTQYF. CDR3 DNA: TGTGCCAGCAGCCAGGGACAGGGGACAGATACGCAGTATTTT.